The 26 T cell receptor beta chains below were found in one sample sequenced in a study of regulatory dendritic cells for organ transplantation. CFSE-labeled sorted T cells met regulatory or mature dendritic cells for less than 6 days. Their specific antigens are unknown. The repertoire was sequenced with immunoSEQ multiplex PCR; TCRdb's copy has only in-frame clones and lacks some. The sample consists of some 9,300 clones, about three fifths of them appearing once. The sample taken for sequencing was naive CD4+ T cells from blood cultured with dendritic cells. Subset denoted: CD45RA+ naive T cells. Receptors were obtained from a human donor in good health.

The chain recombines TRBV9 with TRBJ2-2; perhaps TRBD1 as D (7 bases). Germline V CDR1 and CDR2: SGDLS, YYNGEE. V lost 4 bases, J lost 5 bases, and 18 bases lay in between. The CDR3 sequence is 16 residues long. CDR3 amino acids: CASSPFTQGGTGELFF. Here the CDR3 DNA reads TGTGCCAGCAGCCCTTTCACCCAGGGGGGTACCGGGGAGCTGTTTTTT.

This clone has just a few counts. The DNA of the CDR3 is TGTGCCAGCAGAACGGGGGTATTGATCGACGAGCAGTACTTC. It yields the protein CASRTGVLIDEQYF. The genes are TRBV6-5 and TRBJ2-7; possibly TRBD2 for D (6 bases). The CDR3 length is 14 residues. From germline, CDR1 is MNHEY and CDR2 SVGAGI. V was clipped by 6 bases and J by 5 bases, with 17 bases between them.

The rearrangement uses TRBV5-1 and TRBJ2-1, with TRBD1 identical over 8 bases. V lost 4 bases to trimming and J lost 8 bases; unmatched junction nucleotides: 8. Germline V gives CDR1 SGHRS, CDR2 YFSETQ. The CDR3 is made up of 14 amino acids. CDR3 residues: CASSVLRGLDEQFF. The CDR3 DNA reads as TGCGCCAGCAGCGTACTCAGGGGGCTCGATGAGCAGTTCTTC.

This clone came up once. The chain is built from TRBV9 and TRBJ2-5, with 7 nucleotides matching TRBD2. The CDR3 runs 13 residues. With 4 bases clipped from V and 4 bases from J, the junction kept 4 bases outside the gene matches. Germline CDR1 reads SGDLS; CDR2 reads YYNGEE. The CDR3, as DNA: TGTGCCAGCAGCACAACTAGCGCAGAGACCCAGTACTTC. This codes for CASSTTSAETQYF.

The chain combines TRBV7-2 with TRBJ1-5, with 9 nucleotides matching TRBD1. The length of the CDR3 is 14 residues. Trimming at V came to 5 bases and at J to 2 bases, leaving 1 base not matched to a gene. The germline V gene encodes CDR1 SGHTA and CDR2 FQGNSA. CDR3 loop: CASSRTGGNQPQHF. The CDR3 bases are TGTGCCAGCAGCCGGACAGGGGGCAATCAGCCCCAGCATTTT.

This sequence joins TRBV5-1 and TRBJ2-1, with TRBD2 matching 12 bases. Germline assignment: CDR1 SGHRS and CDR2 YFSETQ. This CDR3 has 16 amino acids. Trimming at V came to 3 bases and at J to 7 bases, leaving 8 bases not matched to a gene. CDR3 in DNA: TGCGCCAGCAGCTCCAGACTAGCGGGGGAGGGGAATGAGCAGTTCTTC. It codes for CASSSRLAGEGNEQFF.

The rearrangement joins TRBV18 to TRBJ2-6; tentatively, D is TRBD2 (6 bases). Germline V CDR1 and CDR2: KGHSH, LQKENI. Trimming stripped 3 bases from V and 2 bases from J, with 8 bases between. CDR3 size: 15 residues. CDR3 residues: CASSPGGAGANVLTF. The CDR3, as DNA: TGTGCCAGCTCACCGGGGGGAGCTGGGGCCAACGTCCTGACTTTC.

This clone showed up just a few times. The V gene is TRBV7-3, the J gene TRBJ1-2; possible D gene TRBD1, 5 bases. The CDR3 totals 12 residues. The V and J ends lost 3 bases and 7 bases respectively, with 9 bases between them. Germline CDR1 SGHTA, CDR2 FQGTGA. CDR3 protein: CASSFVGGGYTF. The CDR3 DNA is TGTGCCAGCAGCTTCGTCGGGGGTGGCTACACCTTC.

CDR3: CASSIGGVTYNEQFF. CDR3 nucleotides: TGTGCCAGTAGTATAGGGGGGGTCACCTACAATGAGCAGTTCTTC. The V and J genes are TRBV19 and TRBJ2-1; the D gene is possibly TRBD2 (6 bases). CDR1 LNHDA and CDR2 SQIVND come from the germline V gene (reference sequence). Trimming cost V 1 base and J 2 bases, with 9 bases left between them. The CDR3 loop spans 15 amino acids.

The rearrangement joins TRBV9 to TRBJ2-5, with a possible D match to TRBD2 (7 bases). Germline CDR1 and CDR2: SGDLS and YYNGEE. V was pared by 0 bases and J by 7 bases, with 22 bases between. The CDR3 has 17 residues. For the CDR3, the DNA is TGTGCCAGCAGCGTAGGCTTGGGGGGGGCTACTACTTCGACCCAGTACTTC. Residues: CASSVGLGGATTSTQYF. The entire variable domain, with the rest obtained from reference TRBV9 and TRBJ2-5, is as follows: DSGVTQTPKHLITATGQRVTLRCSPRSGDLSVYWYQQSLDQGLQFLIQYYNGEERAKGNILERFSAQQFPDLHSELNLSSLELGDSALYFCASSVGLGGATTSTQYFGPGTRLLVL.

V is TRBV7-2 and J is TRBJ1-2, with 9 positions matching TRBD1. There are 16 residues in the CDR3. The germline V gene encodes CDR1 SGHTA and CDR2 FQGNSA. The J segment lost 3 bases and the V segment lost 5 bases, leaving 10 bases of the junction unmatched. The CDR3 reads CASSVSGTGGDYGYTF. CDR3 DNA sequence: TGTGCCAGCAGCGTTTCCGGAACAGGGGGCGACTATGGCTACACCTTC.

The chain joins TRBV19 to TRBJ1-3; D is unresolved. Trimming removed 5 bases from V and 0 bases from J, with 14 bases in between. The germline CDR1 and CDR2 sequences are LNHDA and SQIVND (reference sequence). This CDR3 has 16 amino acids. DNA of the CDR3: TGTGCCAGTAGTTATTTCGTAAGGAGCTCTGGAAACACCATATATTTT. Its translation: CASSYFVRSSGNTIYF.

This clone was counted a few times. This chain uses TRBV4-2 with TRBJ2-7; the match to TRBD2 covers 9 bases. Germline loops: CDR1 LGHNA, CDR2 YNFKEQ. This CDR3 comprises 14 residues. V trimming: 0 bases; J trimming: 13 bases; junction bases outside the gene matches: 10. CDR3 DNA sequence: TGTGCCAGCAGCCAAGAATTGAGGCTAGCGGGGTTATACTTC. The encoded protein is CASSQELRLAGLYF.

The sample holds one count of this clone. This chain joins TRBV6-1 and TRBJ1-5, with 10 nucleotides matching TRBD1. The CDR3 has 14 amino acids. V lost 4 bases, J lost 6 bases, and 3 bases stayed unmatched. From germline, CDR1 is MNHNS and CDR2 SASEGT. The CDR3 here is CASSGTGGSQPQHF. CDR3 coding DNA: TGTGCCAGCAGTGGGACAGGGGGAAGTCAGCCCCAGCATTTT.

The rearrangement joins TRBV10-3 to TRBJ2-7; the D gene is possibly TRBD1 (6 bases). Germline CDR1 is ENHRY and CDR2 is SYGVKD. This CDR3 region has 14 residues. V lost 5 bases and J 3 bases, leaving 14 bases between the germline ends. The CDR3 DNA reads as TGTGCCATCAGTAATTTCAGGGACAACTACGAGCAGTACTTC. Its translation is CAISNFRDNYEQYF.

J is TRBJ1-1 and V is TRBV11-2; possibly TRBD1 for D (5 bases). With 0 bases removed from V and 8 bases from J, the gap between germline ends came to 10 bases. The germline CDR1 and CDR2 sequences are SGHAT and FQNNGV. This CDR3 has 13 amino acids. CDR3 sequence reads: CASSLDQKGEAFF. The CDR3 coding sequence is TGTGCCAGCAGCTTAGATCAGAAGGGGGAAGCTTTCTTT.

The rearrangement links TRBV15 to TRBJ2-2; TRBD1 aligns across 8 bases. Germline V gene sequence: CDR1 LNHNV, CDR2 YYDKDF (reference sequence). The CDR3 sequence is 17 residues long. The ends lost 1 base at V and 7 bases at J; junction bases unmatched: 11. This CDR3 is CATSRVGGQGAGGELFF. Written as DNA, the CDR3 is TGTGCCACCAGCAGAGTTGGTGGGCAGGGGGCAGGCGGGGAGCTGTTTTTT.

This chain connects TRBV2 to TRBJ2-6, with D possibly matching TRBD1 (6 bases). CDR3 size: 15 residues. The V end was cut by 5 bases, the J end by 2 bases, with 10 bases between. Germline values: CDR1 SNHLY, CDR2 FYNNEI. CDR3 sequence: CASSLSGAGANVLTF. The CDR3 bases are TGTGCCAGCAGTCTCTCAGGGGCTGGGGCCAACGTCCTGACTTTC. The full variable domain, rest sourced from reference TRBV2 and TRBJ2-6, is EPEVTQTPSHQVTQMGQEVILRCVPISNHLYFYWYRQILGQKVEFLVSFYNNEISEKSEIFDDQFSVERPDGSNFTLKIRSTKLEDSAMYFCASSLSGAGANVLTFGAGSRLTVL.

The chain carries TRBV11-1 and TRBJ2-3, with 10 bases identical to TRBD1. The CDR3 totals 15 residues. The V and J ends lost 5 bases and 3 bases, in that order; junction bases with no gene match: 5. Germline V gene lookup returns CDR1 SGHAT and CDR2 FQDESV (reference sequence). The CDR3 DNA sequence: TGTGCCAGCAGCCTCCGGGACAGGGGAACAGATACGCAGTATTTT. Protein: CASSLRDRGTDTQYF.

This chain uses TRBV11-3 with TRBJ1-2, with D uncertain. This CDR3 has 14 amino acids. V was pared by 1 base and J by 6 bases, with 12 bases between. Germline loops: CDR1 SGHNT, CDR2 YENEEA. CDR3 nucleotides: TGTGCCAGCAGCTTAGGCCCTCACTCCGATGGCTACACCTTC. Encoded protein: CASSLGPHSDGYTF.

Only one count was recorded for this clone. This chain joins TRBV6-6 and TRBJ2-7, with TRBD2 matching over 11 bases. Losses at the gene ends were 6 bases for V and 2 bases for J; bases not matched to a gene: 6. Germline CDR1 MNHNY, CDR2 SVGAGI (reference sequence). The CDR3 spans 15 residues. The CDR3 DNA is TGTGCCAGCAGAGAAGTACTAGCGGGGGCCTACGAGCAGTACTTC. This translates into CASREVLAGAYEQYF.

V usage is TRBV5-4 and J usage is TRBJ2-2, with D perhaps matching TRBD1 (6 bases). V gave up 2 bases and J gave up 1 base, with 18 bases separating them. The CDR3 has 18 residues. Germline CDR1 SGHNT, CDR2 YYREEE (reference sequence). The CDR3 here is CASSLLRDTNQNTGELFF. CDR3 DNA sequence: TGTGCCAGCAGCTTACTCCGGGACACGAACCAGAACACCGGGGAGCTGTTTTTT.

The chain has TRBV9 and TRBJ1-6; 9 bases are a match to TRBD1. Unmatched junction bases numbered 2, after V lost 0 bases and J lost 4 bases. This CDR3 is built from 16 residues. CDR1 is SGDLS, CDR2 YYNGEE, per germline. The CDR3 loop is CASSVGTGDYNSPLHF. Written as DNA, the CDR3 is TGTGCCAGCAGCGTAGGGACAGGGGATTATAATTCACCCCTCCACTTT.

The V and J genes are TRBV19 and TRBJ2-5; D not certain. The J call is uncertain, as TRBJ2-7 better fits the DNA end. The V gene's germline CDR1 is LNHDA and CDR2 SQIVND (reference sequence). The CDR3 totals 14 residues. Here the CDR3 DNA reads TGTGCCAGTAGTATAGGGGCACCTCCCTACGAGCAGTACTTC. This encodes CASSIGAPPYEQYF.

The chain uses TRBV2 and TRBJ2-7; TRBD1 agrees at 9 bases. V dropped 3 bases and J dropped 7; count of bases not matched to a gene: 10. Per the germline V gene, CDR1 is SNHLY and CDR2 is FYNNEI. This CDR3 is 15 amino acids long. CDR3: CASSEDRGSVKEQYF. CDR3 in DNA: TGTGCCAGCAGTGAGGACAGGGGTAGCGTAAAGGAGCAGTACTTC.

This rearrangement joins TRBV5-1 to TRBJ2-1, with 14 bases fitting TRBD2. V trimming: 3 bases; J trimming: 0 bases; junction bases outside the gene matches: 8. The CDR3 is 19 residues long. Germline V gene sequence: CDR1 SGHRS, CDR2 YFSETQ. CDR3 sequence reads: CASSSRLAGGVSSYNEQFF. Written as DNA, the CDR3 is TGCGCCAGCAGCTCTCGACTAGCGGGGGGGGTGAGCTCCTACAATGAGCAGTTCTTC. The full variable domain, rest sourced from reference TRBV5-1 and TRBJ2-1, is KAGVTQTPRYLIKTRGQQVTLSCSPISGHRSVSWYQQTPGQGLQFLFEYFSETQRNKGNFPGRFSGRQFSNSRSEMNVSTLELGDSALYLCASSSRLAGGVSSYNEQFFGPGTRLTVL.